This entry is about one T cell receptor beta chain. The antigen is undetermined. One end of the junction does not line up with germline, which may come from a read error. The table came from immunoSEQ multiplex PCR; TCRdb's copy has only in-frame clones and leaves some out. The sample consists of more than 600,000 clones, about 91% of them appearing once. Naive CD8 cells comprised CD45RO-negative, CCR7-positively selected cells, excluding terminally differentiated effector memory CD45RA+ cells. The donors were all Caucasian adults (living in Nashville, Tennessee). The entry originates in a study of shared clonotypes between healthy human individuals. Study-level findings and limits: Sampling covered blood only; tissue repertoires likely differ. The four-donor shared clonotypes exceeded non-shared clonotypes in generation probability, with non-shared ones scoring lower.

In germline, CDR1 is MRHNA, CDR2 SNTAGT. The CDR3 is made up of 17 amino acids. Sequencing was carried out using naive CD8+ T cells sorted from blood. This clonotype was obtained from a man aged 30 to 45 in good health. This chain links TRBV6-4 with TRBJ1-2, with D tentatively TRBD1 (5 bases). This chain's CDR3 is CASSYSAGFEANYGYTF. In nucleotides, the CDR3 is TGTGCCAGCAGTTACTCGGCAGGGTTCGAGGCTAACTATGGCTACACCTTC.